This T cell receptor (beta chain) was recovered during a study of CD8+ T cells in alopecia areata. For the study at large: Administration of oral tofacitinib to treated patients was at 5 to 10 mg twice daily. Points from the study as a whole: Clonality in lesional scalp, especially alopecia totalis/universalis, exceeded that of normal scalp.

On this clone itself: Its antigen is still unknown.

Trimming stripped 0 bases from V and 8 bases from J, with 15 bases between. The CDR3 is 15 amino acids. CDR1 and CDR2 (germline): SGHRS, YFSETQ. RNA was extracted and reverse transcribed into cDNA as the sequencing template. Only in-frame clones appear in the TCRdb table, and some are missing; sequencing was by immunoSEQ multiplex PCR. Here the sample spans some 170,000 clones, over 50% being singletons. The sequencing here drew on CD4+ T cells sorted from blood, taken at week 0. The genes are TRBV5-1 and TRBJ2-4; D may be TRBD2 (6 bases). This TCR was sampled from a human donor with alopecia areata. The CDR3 region has the DNA TGCGCCAGCAGCTTGGTTTTCGGGACTGAGGACATTCAGTACTTC. Residues: CASSLVFGTEDIQYF.